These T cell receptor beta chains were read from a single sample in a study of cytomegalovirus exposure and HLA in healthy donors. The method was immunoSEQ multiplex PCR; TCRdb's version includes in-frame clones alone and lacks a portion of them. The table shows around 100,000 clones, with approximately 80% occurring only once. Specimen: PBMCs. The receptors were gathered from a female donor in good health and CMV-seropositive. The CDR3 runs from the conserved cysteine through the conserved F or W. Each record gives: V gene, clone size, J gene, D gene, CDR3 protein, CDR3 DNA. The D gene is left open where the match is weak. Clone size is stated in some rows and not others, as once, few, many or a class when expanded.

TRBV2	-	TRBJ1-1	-	CASRLLEGGIGEAFF	TGTGCCAGCAGGCTCTTGGAGGGAGGGATCGGTGAAGCTTTCTTT
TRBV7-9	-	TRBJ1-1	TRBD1	CASSLGGQRSEAFF	TGTGCCAGCAGCCTAGGGGGCCAGAGATCTGAAGCTTTCTTT
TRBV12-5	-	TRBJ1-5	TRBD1	CASGLMARGRQPQHF	TGTGCTAGTGGTTTAATGGCCAGGGGGCGTCAGCCCCAGCATTTT
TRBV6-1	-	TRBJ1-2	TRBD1	CASNPWGQGGGYTF	TGTGCCAGCAACCCATGGGGACAGGGGGGAGGCTACACCTTC
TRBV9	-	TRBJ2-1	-	CASNRDSPHNEQFF	TGTGCCAGCAACCGGGACTCACCCCACAATGAGCAGTTCTTC
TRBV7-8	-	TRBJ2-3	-	CASTSGSDTQYF	TGTGCCAGCACCTCGGGGTCGGATACGCAGTATTTT
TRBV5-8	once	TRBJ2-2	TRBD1	CASRGGASGELFF	TGTGCCAGCAGAGGGGGCGCGTCAGGGGAGCTGTTTTTT
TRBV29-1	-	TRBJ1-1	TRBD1	CSALQGAGILNTEAFF	TGCAGCGCCCTCCAGGGGGCCGGAATCCTGAACACTGAAGCTTTCTTT
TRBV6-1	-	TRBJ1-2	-	CASSDTLQGGGYTF	TGTGCCAGCAGTGATACCCTCCAGGGTGGTGGCTACACCTTC
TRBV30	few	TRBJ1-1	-	CAGGGSMNTEAFF	TGTGCCGGGGGGGGGTCCATGAACACTGAAGCTTTCTTT
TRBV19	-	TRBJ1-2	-	CASRTSGGARGYTF	TGTGCCAGTCGGACGTCTGGGGGGGCAAGAGGCTACACCTTC
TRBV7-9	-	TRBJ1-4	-	CASSLAGEGSEKLFF	TGTGCCAGCAGCTTAGCAGGGGAGGGGAGTGAAAAACTGTTTTTT
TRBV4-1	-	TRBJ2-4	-	CASSQESTKGGIQYF	TGCGCCAGCAGCCAAGAAAGTACGAAGGGAGGCATTCAGTACTTC
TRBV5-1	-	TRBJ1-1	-	CASSLGGAETEAFF	TGCGCCAGCAGCTTGGGGGGAGCGGAGACTGAAGCTTTCTTT
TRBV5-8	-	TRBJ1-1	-	CASSLQGDTEAFF	TGTGCCAGCAGCTTACAAGGGGACACTGAAGCTTTCTTT
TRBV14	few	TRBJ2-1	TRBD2	CASSLGRGGRGDNEQFF	TGTGCCAGCAGCCTCGGCCGAGGCGGGAGAGGGGACAATGAGCAGTTCTTC
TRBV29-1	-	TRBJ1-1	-	CSGHRVLNTEAFF	TGCAGCGGGCACAGGGTTCTGAACACTGAAGCTTTCTTT
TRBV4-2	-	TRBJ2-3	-	CASSPSSGSTDTQYF	TGTGCCAGCAGCCCAAGTAGCGGTAGCACAGATACGCAGTATTTT
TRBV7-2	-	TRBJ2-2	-	CASSLRQATGELFF	TGTGCCAGCAGCCTACGACAGGCCACCGGGGAGCTGTTTTTT
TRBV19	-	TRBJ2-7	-	CASSSGAATYEQYF	TGTGCCAGTAGTAGTGGGGCCGCGACCTACGAGCAGTACTTC
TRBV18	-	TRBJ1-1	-	CASSHRQNQNTEAFF	TGTGCCAGCTCCCACAGACAGAACCAGAACACTGAAGCTTTCTTT
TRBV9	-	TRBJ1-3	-	CASSGSREPSGNTIYF	TGTGCCAGCAGCGGTAGCAGGGAACCCTCTGGAAACACCATATATTTT
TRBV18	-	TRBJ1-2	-	CASSPPVLINYGYTF	TGTGCCAGCTCACCACCGGTCCTAATTAACTATGGCTACACCTTC
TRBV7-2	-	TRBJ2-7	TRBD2	CASSFPGTSYEQYF	TGTGCCAGCAGCTTCCCCGGGACTAGTTATGAGCAGTACTTC
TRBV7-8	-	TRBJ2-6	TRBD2	CASSLPGLAGNSGANVLTF	TGTGCCAGCAGCTTACCGGGACTAGCGGGGAACTCTGGGGCCAACGTCCTGACTTTC
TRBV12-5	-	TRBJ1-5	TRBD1	CASGMDRVQPQHF	TGTGCTAGTGGGATGGACAGGGTTCAGCCCCAGCATTTT
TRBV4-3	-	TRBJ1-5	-	CASSQDTVSQPQHF	TGCGCCAGCAGCCAAGATACCGTCAGTCAGCCCCAGCATTTT
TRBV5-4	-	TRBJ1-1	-	CASSLNGRAAFF	TGTGCCAGCAGCTTGAATGGCAGGGCGGCTTTCTTT
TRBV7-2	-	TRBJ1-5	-	CASSSQGYSNQPQHF	TGTGCCAGCAGCTCTCAGGGATATAGCAATCAGCCCCAGCATTTT
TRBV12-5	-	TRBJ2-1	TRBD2	CASGSGGYNEQFF	TGTGCTAGTGGCTCGGGAGGGTACAATGAGCAGTTCTTC
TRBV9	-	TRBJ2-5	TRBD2	CASSPGTSGSQETQYF	TGTGCCAGCAGCCCCGGGACTAGCGGGAGCCAAGAGACCCAGTACTTC
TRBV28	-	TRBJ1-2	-	CASSLEAGDYGYTF	TGTGCCAGCAGTTTGGAAGCTGGAGACTATGGCTACACCTTC
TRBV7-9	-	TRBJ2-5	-	CASSQGGVETQYF	TGTGCCAGCAGCCAAGGAGGGGTAGAGACCCAGTACTTC
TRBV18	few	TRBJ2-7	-	CASSLGLAYEQYF	TGTGCCAGCTCCCTCGGACTCGCCTACGAGCAGTACTTC
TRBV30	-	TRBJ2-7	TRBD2	CAWSVSSGGSYEQYF	TGTGCCTGGAGTGTATCTAGCGGGGGATCCTACGAGCAGTACTTC
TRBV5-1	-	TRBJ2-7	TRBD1	CASSFGQGGYEQYF	TGCGCCAGCAGCTTTGGACAGGGGGGGTACGAGCAGTACTTC
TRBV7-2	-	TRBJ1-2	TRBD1	CASSLDMRDRSGYTF	TGTGCCAGCAGCTTAGATATGAGGGACAGGTCTGGCTACACCTTC
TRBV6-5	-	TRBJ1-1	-	CASRYRDLNTEAFF	TGTGCCAGCAGATACAGGGACTTGAACACTGAAGCTTTCTTT
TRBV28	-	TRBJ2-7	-	CASTTPAGYYEQYF	TGTGCCAGCACCACTCCGGCGGGATACTACGAGCAGTACTTC
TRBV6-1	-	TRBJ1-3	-	CASSSGVVAGNTIYF	TGTGCCAGCAGCAGCGGGGTAGTCGCTGGAAACACCATATATTTT
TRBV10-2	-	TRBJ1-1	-	CASSEGGTEAFF	TGCGCCAGCAGTGAAGGGGGCACTGAAGCTTTCTTT
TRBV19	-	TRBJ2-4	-	CASSPRVRDIQYF	TGTGCCAGTAGTCCGCGGGTGAGGGACATTCAGTACTTC
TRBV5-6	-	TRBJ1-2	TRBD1	CASSFRDRSNYGYTF	TGTGCCAGCAGCTTCCGGGACAGATCTAACTATGGCTACACCTTC
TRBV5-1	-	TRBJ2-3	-	CASSLQGSGTDTQYF	TGCGCCAGCAGCCTACAGGGTTCCGGCACAGATACGCAGTATTTT
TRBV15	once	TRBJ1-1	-	CATSRGPRRMNTEAFF	TGTGCCACCAGCAGGGGGCCCAGACGAATGAACACTGAAGCTTTCTTT
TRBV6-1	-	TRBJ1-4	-	CASMSHRRINEKLFF	TGTGCCAGCATGTCCCACAGGCGGATAAATGAAAAACTGTTTTTT
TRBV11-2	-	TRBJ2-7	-	CASSLQIEQYF	TGTGCCAGCAGCTTACAAATTGAGCAGTACTTC
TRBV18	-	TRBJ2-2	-	CASSPSASGELFF	TGTGCCAGCTCACCATCCGCGTCCGGGGAGCTGTTTTTT
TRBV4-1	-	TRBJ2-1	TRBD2	CASSQAAGLAGNEQFF	TGCGCCAGCAGCCAAGCTGCGGGACTAGCGGGGAATGAGCAGTTCTTC
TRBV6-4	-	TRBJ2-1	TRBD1	CASRQGQFDEQFF	TGTGCCAGTAGACAGGGTCAGTTTGATGAGCAGTTCTTC
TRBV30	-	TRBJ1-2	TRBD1	CAWTPGTGGINYGYTF	TGTGCCTGGACACCCGGGACAGGGGGTATCAACTATGGCTACACCTTC
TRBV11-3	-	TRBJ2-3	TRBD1	CASSATGQGSDTQYF	TGTGCCAGCAGCGCTACGGGACAGGGGTCAGATACGCAGTATTTT
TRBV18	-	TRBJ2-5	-	CASSPAGMETQYF	TGTGCCAGCTCACCCGCAGGGATGGAGACCCAGTACTTC